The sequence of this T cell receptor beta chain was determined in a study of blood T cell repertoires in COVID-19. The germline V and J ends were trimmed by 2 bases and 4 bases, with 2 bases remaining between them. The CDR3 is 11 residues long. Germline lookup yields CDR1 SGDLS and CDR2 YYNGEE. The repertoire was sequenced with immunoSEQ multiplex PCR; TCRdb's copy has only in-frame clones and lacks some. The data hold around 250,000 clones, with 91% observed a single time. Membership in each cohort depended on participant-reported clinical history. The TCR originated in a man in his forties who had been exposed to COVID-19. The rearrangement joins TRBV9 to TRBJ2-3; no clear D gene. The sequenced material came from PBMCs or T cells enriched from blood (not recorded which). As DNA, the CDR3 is TGTGCCAGCAGCGTCGCAGATACGCAGTATTTT. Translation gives CASSVADTQYF.